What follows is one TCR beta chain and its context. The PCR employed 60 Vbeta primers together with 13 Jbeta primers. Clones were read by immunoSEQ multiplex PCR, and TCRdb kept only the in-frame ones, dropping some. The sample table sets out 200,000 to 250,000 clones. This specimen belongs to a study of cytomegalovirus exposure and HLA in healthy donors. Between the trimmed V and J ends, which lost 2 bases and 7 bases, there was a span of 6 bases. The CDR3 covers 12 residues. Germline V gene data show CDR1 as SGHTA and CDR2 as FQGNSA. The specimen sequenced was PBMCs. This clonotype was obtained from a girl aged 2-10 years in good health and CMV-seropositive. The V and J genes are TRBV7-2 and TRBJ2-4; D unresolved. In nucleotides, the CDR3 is TGTGCCAGCAGCTTAAAGAGGAACATTCAGTACTTC. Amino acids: CASSLKRNIQYF.